This TCR beta chain was captured by sequencing in a study of cytomegalovirus exposure and HLA in healthy donors. Here immunoSEQ multiplex PCR was the method, and the copy in TCRdb shows in-frame clones only, minus some. The sample holds hundreds of thousands of clones, 75% to 90% seen once. The approximately 120-subject validation cohort, separate from the roughly 700-subject first cohort, included the donors. CDR3 length: 15 residues. V shed 0 bases, J shed 5 bases, and the junction held 5 bases outside the gene matches. Germline assignment: CDR1 MNHEY and CDR2 SMNVEV (reference sequence). V gene TRBV27 combines with J gene TRBJ2-3; 7 bases match TRBD1. The receptor's source is a woman younger than 35 in good health and CMV-seronegative. The sequenced sample consisted of PBMCs. The CDR3 is CASSLSHRGRDTQYF. The CDR3 DNA reads as TGTGCCAGCAGTTTATCCCACAGGGGAAGAGATACGCAGTATTTT.